What follows are 11 T cell receptor beta chains derived from one specimen sequenced in a study of T-cell memory formation after mild COVID-19. TCRdb re-derived calls from the 5' RACE reads in MiXCR, one entry per CDR3 protein. The sample gives 150,000 or so distinct CDR3 sequences, 9.5% to 13% of which show up once; approximately 4% is in the top ten. The sample taken for sequencing was PBMCs or a T cell subset sorted from them (not recorded which). Receptor source: a man aged 18 to 35 who had mild COVID-19 (a few samples of this study predate the infection). Cell type and time point are not known.

This clonotype was seen only a few times. The genes are TRBV21-1 and TRBJ2-7; TRBD1, the table's D call, lacks a check against the DNA. TRBV21-1 is marked as a pseudogene. The CDR3 runs 13 residues. CDR3 in DNA: TGTGCCAGCAGCAAAGGGGGGGTATACGAGCAGTACTTC. This encodes CASSKGGVYEQYF.

This clonotype was seen a handful of times. V is TRBV4-3 and J is TRBJ2-6; no firm D call. The CDR3 has 17 residues. V was trimmed by 2 bases and J by 0 bases, leaving 11 bases between them. Germline loops: CDR1 LGHNA, CDR2 YSLEER. The CDR3 bases are TGCGCCAGCAGCCAAACCTTGGGGAACTCTGGGGCCAACGTCCTGACTTTC. Its protein product is CASSQTLGNSGANVLTF.

This clonotype was counted a few times. This rearrangement joins TRBV20-1 to TRBJ1-5; D gene uncertain. In germline, CDR1 is DFQATT, CDR2 SNEGSKA (reference sequence). The CDR3 covers 14 residues. V gave up 4 bases and J gave up 2 bases, with 12 bases separating them. The CDR3 loop is CSAKGNGGNQPQHF. In nucleotides, the CDR3 is TGCAGTGCTAAAGGGAACGGTGGCAATCAGCCCCAGCATTTT.

There are a few counts of this clonotype. This chain joins TRBV19 and TRBJ2-3; 7 positions match TRBD2. Germline lookup yields CDR1 LNHDA and CDR2 SQIVND (reference sequence). V shed 6 bases and J 6 bases; nucleotides not matched to a gene: 12. The CDR3 runs 15 residues. CDR3 protein: CASSQAGPPWDTQYF. The CDR3 DNA follows: TGTGCCAGTAGCCAAGCGGGGCCTCCTTGGGATACGCAGTATTTT. Drawing the rest from reference TRBV19 and TRBJ2-3, the complete variable domain is DGGITQSPKYLFRKEGQNVTLSCEQNLNHDAMYWYRQDPGQGLRLIYYSQIVNDFQKGDIAEGYSVSREKKESFPLTVTSAQKNPTAFYLCASSQAGPPWDTQYFGPGTRLTVL.

In its sample, this clonotype was seen a few times. The V and J genes are TRBV29-1 and TRBJ1-1; D ambiguous. Germline assignment: CDR1 SQVTM and CDR2 ANQGSEA. V dropped 5 bases and J dropped 7 bases, with 17 bases sitting between them. This CDR3 region has 13 residues. The DNA for the CDR3 is TGCAGCGTTACTGTTGGGGAATGGAGTGAAGCTTTCTTT. The encoded protein is CSVTVGEWSEAFF.

The rearrangement uses TRBV4-1 and TRBJ1-3; D ambiguous. This CDR3 comprises 16 residues. V lost 4 bases to trimming and J lost 4 bases, with 17 bases between them. Germline CDR1 and CDR2: MGHRA and YSYEKL. In nucleotides, the CDR3 is TGCGCCAGCAGCCCGGTGACTCGCCGGTGGGGAAACACCATATATTTT. Translating gives CASSPVTRRWGNTIYF.

This chain uses TRBV5-1 with TRBJ1-2; D is undetermined. With 0 bases removed from V and 12 bases from J, the gap between germline ends came to 12 bases. CDR3 length equals 12 residues. CDR1 is SGHRS and CDR2 is YFSETQ in the germline V gene. The CDR3 loop reads CASSLGGREHTF. CDR3 DNA sequence: TGCGCCAGCAGCTTGGGGGGTCGGGAGCACACCTTC. Full variable domain (missing parts from reference TRBV5-1 and TRBJ1-2): KAGVTQTPRYLIKTRGQQVTLSCSPISGHRSVSWYQQTPGQGLQFLFEYFSETQRNKGNFPGRFSGRQFSNSRSEMNVSTLELGDSALYLCASSLGGREHTFGSGTRLTVV.

This clonotype was seen a handful of times. This chain connects TRBV6-5 to TRBJ1-1; perhaps TRBD1 as D (5 bases). Trimming shortened V by 1 base and J by 4 bases, and 13 bases separated the two germline ends. This CDR3 contains 15 residues. Germline CDR1 is MNHEY and CDR2 is SVGAGI. Here the CDR3 reads CASSYWAGRGTEAFF. The CDR3 DNA sequence: TGTGCCAGCAGTTACTGGGCAGGGAGAGGCACTGAAGCTTTCTTT.

The chain uses TRBV20-1 and TRBJ2-3; D remains unclear. The CDR3 length is 12 residues. Between the trimmed V and J ends, which lost 0 bases and 6 bases, there was a span of 7 bases. Germline CDR1 is DFQATT and CDR2 is SNEGSKA (reference sequence). Written as DNA, the CDR3 is TGCAGTGCTAGAGAAGCTCGGGATACGCAGTATTTT. It is translated as CSAREARDTQYF.

The rearrangement joins TRBV5-6 to TRBJ2-1; perhaps TRBD2 as D (7 bases). Germline CDR1 SGHDT, CDR2 YYEEEE. V shed 0 bases and J shed 0 bases, with 19 bases lying between them. The CDR3 has 19 residues. The CDR3 DNA follows: TGTGCCAGCAGCTTGGCGGGGGGCCTCTTTACTAGCTCCTACAATGAGCAGTTCTTC. Translating it yields CASSLAGGLFTSSYNEQFF. The full variable domain, completed using reference TRBV5-6 and TRBJ2-1, is DAGVTQSPTHLIKTRGQQVTLRCSPKSGHDTVSWYQQALGQGPQFIFQYYEEEERQRGNFPDRFSGHQFPNYSSELNVNALLLGDSALYLCASSLAGGLFTSSYNEQFFGPGTRLTVL.

This clonotype showed up just once. The chain couples TRBV19 to TRBJ1-5; TRBD1 might be the D (5 bases). This CDR3 region has 15 residues. Germline V CDR1 and CDR2: LNHDA, SQIVND (reference sequence). The V end was cut by 5 bases, the J end by 2 bases, with 13 bases between. For the CDR3, the DNA is TGTGCCAGTAGTCCACCTCCGGGGGGCAATCAGCCCCAGCATTTT. Translating gives CASSPPPGGNQPQHF. Using reference TRBV19 and TRBJ1-5 for the parts outside the CDR3, the full variable domain is DGGITQSPKYLFRKEGQNVTLSCEQNLNHDAMYWYRQDPGQGLRLIYYSQIVNDFQKGDIAEGYSVSREKKESFPLTVTSAQKNPTAFYLCASSPPPGGNQPQHFGDGTRLSIL.